This T cell receptor (beta chain) was identified during a study of blood T cell repertoires in COVID-19. Overall study context: Donors in the United States, Italy and Spain gave samples during acute or convalescent COVID-19. PBMCs, B-cell-depleted T cells, or T cells were the source of the cDNA or gDNA that made up the material.

This clone was seen only a few times. In the source study's methods: Reference gene primer amplification in the assay estimated nucleated cell counts. The data were produced by immunoSEQ multiplex PCR, yet TCRdb's version contains in-frame clones alone and is incomplete. V and J calls and clone size follow that table, whereas D and trimming were derived from the DNA. The sample shows approximately 120,000 clones, roughly 90% of them seen only once. This clonotype originated in a man aged 50-60 years with COVID-19, enrolled during active disease. The specimen sequenced was peripheral blood.

As DNA, the CDR3 is TGTGCCAGCAGCGTAGGAGGGGGCCGAGCGGGAGACGGCGGGGAGCTGTTTTTT. Translation: CASSVGGGRAGDGGELFF. The chain couples TRBV9 to TRBJ2-2; perhaps TRBD2 as D (8 bases). Trimming removed 0 bases at V and 7 bases at J, with 22 bases between. Germline values: CDR1 SGDLS, CDR2 YYNGEE. This CDR3 is built from 18 residues.